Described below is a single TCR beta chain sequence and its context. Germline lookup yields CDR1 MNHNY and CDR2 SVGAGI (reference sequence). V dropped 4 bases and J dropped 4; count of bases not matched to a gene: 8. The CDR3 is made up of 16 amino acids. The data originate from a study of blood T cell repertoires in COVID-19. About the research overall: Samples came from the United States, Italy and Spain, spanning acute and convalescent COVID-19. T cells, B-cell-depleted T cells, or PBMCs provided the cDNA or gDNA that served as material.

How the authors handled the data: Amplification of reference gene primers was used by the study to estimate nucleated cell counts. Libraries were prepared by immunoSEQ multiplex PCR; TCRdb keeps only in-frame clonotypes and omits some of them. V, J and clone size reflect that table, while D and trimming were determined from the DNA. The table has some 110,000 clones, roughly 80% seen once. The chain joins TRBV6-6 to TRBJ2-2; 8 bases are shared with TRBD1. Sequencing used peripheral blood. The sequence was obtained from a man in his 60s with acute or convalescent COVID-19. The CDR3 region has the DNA TGTGCCAGCAGTTTGCCGCGACAGGGGACCACCGGGGAGCTGTTTTTT. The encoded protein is CASSLPRQGTTGELFF.